This T cell receptor beta chain was captured in a study of blood T cell repertoires in COVID-19. Participant ages covered roughly 18 to 89 years across 20 to 30 US areas. Profiled with immunoSEQ multiplex PCR; TCRdb holds only in-frame clones, not every one. The sample contains approximately 310,000 clones, 85% of which appear only once. This sequence was found in a woman aged 25 to 39 who had been exposed to COVID-19. Sequenced input: PBMCs or T cells enriched from blood (not recorded which).

Written as DNA, the CDR3 is TGTGCCAGCAGTTACTCGGGTACGGGTGGTTCACCCCTCCACTTT. It yields the protein CASSYSGTGGSPLHF. V is TRBV6-5 and J is TRBJ1-6, with no clear D. This CDR3 has 15 residues. Germline-derived CDR1 and CDR2 are MNHEY and SVGAGI. Trimming took off 0 bases at V and 9 bases at J, with 12 bases between the two ends.